This T cell receptor beta chain was profiled in a study of control samples from healthy donors and cancer patients. Measured with immunoSEQ multiplex PCR; TCRdb has only the in-frame clones, and not every one. The sample includes about 51,000 clones, 75% to 90% seen only once; the top ten take roughly 9.1%. The CDR3 spans 14 residues. V lost 5 bases to trimming and J lost 3 bases; unmatched junction nucleotides: 8. Per the germline V gene, CDR1 is GTSNPN and CDR2 is SVGIG (reference sequence). This chain uses TRBV30 with TRBJ2-5; 8 bases fit TRBD1. Material for sequencing was blood. This receptor was identified in a man aged 65-85 years in good health. Written as DNA, the CDR3 is TGTGCCTGGGGAACTGGACAGGGCAAAGAGACCCAGTACTTC. Protein sequence: CAWGTGQGKETQYF. The whole variable domain, filled in from reference TRBV30 and TRBJ2-5, reads SQTIHQWPATLVQPVGSPLSLECTVEGTSNPNLYWYRQAAGRGLQLLFYSVGIGQISSEVPQNLSASRPQDRQFILSSKKLLLSDSGFYLCAWGTGQGKETQYFGPGTRLLVL.